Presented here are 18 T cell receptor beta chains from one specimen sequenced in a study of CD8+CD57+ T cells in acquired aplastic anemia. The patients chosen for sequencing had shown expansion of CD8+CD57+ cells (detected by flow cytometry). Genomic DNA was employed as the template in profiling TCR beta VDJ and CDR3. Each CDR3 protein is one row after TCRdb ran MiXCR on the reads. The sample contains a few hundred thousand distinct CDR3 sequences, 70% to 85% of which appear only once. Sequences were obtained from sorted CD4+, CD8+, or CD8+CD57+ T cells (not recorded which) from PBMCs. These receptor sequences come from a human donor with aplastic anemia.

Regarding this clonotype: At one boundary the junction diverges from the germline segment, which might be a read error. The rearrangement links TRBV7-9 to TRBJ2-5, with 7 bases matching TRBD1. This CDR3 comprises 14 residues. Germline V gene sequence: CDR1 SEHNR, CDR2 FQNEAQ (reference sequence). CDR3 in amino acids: CATSRGSEQVTQYF. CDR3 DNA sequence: TGTGCCACCAGCAGGGGGTCAGAGCAGGTGACCCAGTACTTC. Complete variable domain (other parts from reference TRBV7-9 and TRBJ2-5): DTGVSQNPRHKITKRGQNVTFRCDPISEHNRLYWYRQTLGQGPEFLTYFQNEAQLEKSRLLSDRFSAERPKGSFSTLEIQRTEQGDSAMYLCATSRGSEQVTQYFGPGTRLLVL.

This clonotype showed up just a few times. The CDR3 bases are TGTGCCAGCAGCTTAGCGGGAGGTCGCGGTACGGAGTATCAGTTCTTC. Amino acid sequence: CASSLAGGRGTEYQFF. This chain joins TRBV7-8 and TRBJ2-1, with D possibly matching TRBD2 (6 bases). The CDR3 loop spans 16 amino acids. From germline, CDR1 is SGHVS and CDR2 FQNEAQ. The V and J ends lost 0 bases and 13 bases respectively, with 22 bases between them.

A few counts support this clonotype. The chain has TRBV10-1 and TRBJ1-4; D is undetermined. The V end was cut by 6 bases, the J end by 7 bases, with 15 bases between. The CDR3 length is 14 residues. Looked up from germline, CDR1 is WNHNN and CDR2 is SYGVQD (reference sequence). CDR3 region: CASSCARPIEKLFF. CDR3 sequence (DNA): TGCGCCAGCAGCTGCGCTAGACCAATTGAAAAACTGTTTTTT.

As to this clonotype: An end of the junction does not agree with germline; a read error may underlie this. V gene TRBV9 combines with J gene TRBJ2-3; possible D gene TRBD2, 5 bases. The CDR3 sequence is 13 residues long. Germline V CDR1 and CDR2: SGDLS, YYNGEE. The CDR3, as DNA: TGTGCCAGCGGAGGAGCTGCGAACAATACGTACTTTTTT. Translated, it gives CASGGAANNTYFF.

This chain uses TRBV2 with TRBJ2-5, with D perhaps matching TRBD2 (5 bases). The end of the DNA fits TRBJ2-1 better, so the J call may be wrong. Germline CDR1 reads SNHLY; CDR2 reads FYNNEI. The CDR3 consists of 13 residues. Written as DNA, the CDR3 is TGTGCCAGCAGTGAAAGGGAGTTGAATGAGCAGTTCTTC. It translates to CASSERELNEQFF.

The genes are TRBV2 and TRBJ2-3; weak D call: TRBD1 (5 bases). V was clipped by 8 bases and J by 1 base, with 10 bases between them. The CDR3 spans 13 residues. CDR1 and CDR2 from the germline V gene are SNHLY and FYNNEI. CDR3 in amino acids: CASGATGTDTQYF. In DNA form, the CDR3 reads TGTGCCAGCGGGGCCACGGGCACAGATACGCAGTATTTT.

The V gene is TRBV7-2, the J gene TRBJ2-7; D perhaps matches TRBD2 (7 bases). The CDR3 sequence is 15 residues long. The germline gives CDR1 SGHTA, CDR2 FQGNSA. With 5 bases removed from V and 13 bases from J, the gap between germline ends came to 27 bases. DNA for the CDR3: TGTGCCAGCAGCCCCGGGGGGCCTGCGTTCGTACGGCGTTACTTC. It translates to CASSPGGPAFVRRYF.

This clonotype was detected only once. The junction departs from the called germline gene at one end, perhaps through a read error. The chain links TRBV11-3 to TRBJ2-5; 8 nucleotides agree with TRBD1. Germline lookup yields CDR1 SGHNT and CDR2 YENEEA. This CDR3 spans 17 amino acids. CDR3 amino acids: CASSVDPGGGAEATQYF. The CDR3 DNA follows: TGTGCCAGCAGCGTAGACCCAGGGGGCGGTGCTGAGGCGACCCAGTACTTC.

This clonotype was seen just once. CDR3 sequence (DNA): TGCAGTGCTAACCCGCCGGGGGGCCCAATCTACGAGCAGTACTTC. It is translated as CSANPPGGPIYEQYF. The V gene is TRBV20-1, the J gene TRBJ2-7; a weak D match, TRBD2 (7 bases). The V and J ends lost 4 bases and 3 bases respectively, with 19 bases between them. The CDR3 runs 15 residues. Germline V gives CDR1 DFQATT, CDR2 SNEGSKA (reference sequence).

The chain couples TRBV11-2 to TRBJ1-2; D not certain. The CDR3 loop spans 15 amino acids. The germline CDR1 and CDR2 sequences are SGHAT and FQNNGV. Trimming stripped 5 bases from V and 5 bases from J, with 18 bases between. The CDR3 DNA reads TGTGCCAGCAGCGGTTATGGCTACAGTATTTATGGCTACACCTTC. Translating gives CASSGYGYSIYGYTF.

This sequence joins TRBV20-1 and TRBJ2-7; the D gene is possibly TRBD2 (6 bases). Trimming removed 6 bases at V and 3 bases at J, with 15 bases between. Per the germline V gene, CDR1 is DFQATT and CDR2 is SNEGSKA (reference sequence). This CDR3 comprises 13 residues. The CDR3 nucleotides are TGCAGTGCCCCCGGGGCTAGCGACTACGAGCAGTACTTC. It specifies CSAPGASDYEQYF.

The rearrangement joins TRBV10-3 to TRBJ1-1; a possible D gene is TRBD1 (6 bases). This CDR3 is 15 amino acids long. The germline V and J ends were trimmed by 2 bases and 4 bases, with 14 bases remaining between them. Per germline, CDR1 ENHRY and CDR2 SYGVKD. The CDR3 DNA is TGTGCCATCAGTGAGGGGGCAGGGGACATCACTGAAGCTTTCTTT. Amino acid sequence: CAISEGAGDITEAFF.

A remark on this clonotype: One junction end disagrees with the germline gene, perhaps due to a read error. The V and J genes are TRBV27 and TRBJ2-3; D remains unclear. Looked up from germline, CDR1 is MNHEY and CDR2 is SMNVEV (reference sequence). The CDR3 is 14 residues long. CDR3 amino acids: CASSLRRSTDTQYF. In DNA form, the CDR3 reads TGTGCCAGTAGTTTAAGGAGAAGCACAGATACGCAGTATTTT.

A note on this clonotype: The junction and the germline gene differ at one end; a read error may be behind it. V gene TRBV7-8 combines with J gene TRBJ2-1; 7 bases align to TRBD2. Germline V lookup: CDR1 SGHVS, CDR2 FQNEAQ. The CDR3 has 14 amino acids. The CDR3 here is CASSLAGGVNEQFF. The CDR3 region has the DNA TGTGCCAGCAGCTTAGCGGGGGGGGTCAATGAGCAATTCTTC.

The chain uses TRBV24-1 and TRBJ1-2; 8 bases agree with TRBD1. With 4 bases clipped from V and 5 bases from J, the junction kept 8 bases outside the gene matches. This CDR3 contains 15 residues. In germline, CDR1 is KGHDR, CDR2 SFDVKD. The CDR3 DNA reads TGTGCCACCAGTGACAAGAAAACAGGGGGGTATGGCTACACCTTC. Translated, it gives CATSDKKTGGYGYTF.

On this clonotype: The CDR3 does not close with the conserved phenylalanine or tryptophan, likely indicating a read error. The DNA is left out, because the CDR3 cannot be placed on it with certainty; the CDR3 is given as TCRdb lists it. The CDR3 reads CASSDGGMPTSSI. The V and J genes are TRBV9 and TRBJ2-1; TRBD1 is the table's D call, not checked against the DNA. The CDR3 totals 13 residues, both ends included. Per germline, CDR1 SGDLS and CDR2 YYNGEE.

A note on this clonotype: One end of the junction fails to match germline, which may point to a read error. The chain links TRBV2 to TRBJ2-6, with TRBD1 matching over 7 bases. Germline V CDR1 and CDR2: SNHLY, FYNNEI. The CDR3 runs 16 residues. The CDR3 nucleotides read TGTGCCAGCGGGGAAGGGGGCACCGATACGCCCAATTTTCTCCCATTC. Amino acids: CASGEGGTDTPNFLPF.

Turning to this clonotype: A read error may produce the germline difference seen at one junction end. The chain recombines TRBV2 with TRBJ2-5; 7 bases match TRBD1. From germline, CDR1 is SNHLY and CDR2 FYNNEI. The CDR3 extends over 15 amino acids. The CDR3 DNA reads TGTGCCAGCAGCGCACAGGGCACCGAGGGACAGACCCATTACTTC. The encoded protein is CASSAQGTEGQTHYF.